The rows below give T cell receptor beta chains drawn from one sample of a study of technical replicates of blood from several donors. Data came from immunoSEQ multiplex PCR; TCRdb stores just in-frame clones and leaves some out. This table has about 15,000 clones, around 86% appearing once. Input material: PBMCs. The receptors come from a human donor in good health. Each CDR3 is given with its conserved first and last residue. The D gene is left open where the match is weak. Not all rows give a size; the values are once, few, many and, for expanded clones, a class.

>-|-|TRBV19|TRBJ2-5
TGTGCCAGTAGTTGGGCAGAGGGGGCCCAGTACTTC
CASSWAEGAQYF
>-|TRBD2|TRBV28|TRBJ2-7
TGTGCCGTTACTAGCGCAACCTACGAGCAGTACTTC
CAVTSATYEQYF
>-|TRBD1|TRBV30|TRBJ2-2
TGTGCCTGGAACAGACAGGGCATCTCTTACACCGGGGAGCTGTTTTTT
CAWNRQGISYTGELFF
>-|-|TRBV23-1|TRBJ2-1
TGCGCCACAGGGCTCCGGCAAAGTGAGCAGTTCTTC
CATGLRQSEQFF
>once|-|TRBV27|TRBJ1-2
TGTGCCAGCAGTTTCAGCGCGCACTATGGCTACACCTTC
CASSFSAHYGYTF
>-|-|TRBV11-3|TRBJ2-1
TGTGCCAGCAGCTTAGGGCCGGGTGAGCAGTTCTTC
CASSLGPGEQFF
>-|TRBD2|TRBV5-1|TRBJ2-5
TGCGCCAGCAGCGTTTCACCCGGGACTAGCGGCCTCGGGACCCAGTACTTC
CASSVSPGTSGLGTQYF
>-|TRBD2|TRBV30|TRBJ2-3
TGTGCCTGGAGTGTACTGAGGCTAGCGGGAGGGGGCGCAGATACGCAGTATTTT
CAWSVLRLAGGGADTQYF
>-|TRBD2|TRBV11-3|TRBJ2-1
TGTGCCAGCAGCATAGGGGGGGGGACTAGCAAGCTGAATGAGCAGTTCTTC
CASSIGGGTSKLNEQFF
>-|-|TRBV6-1|TRBJ2-5
TGTGCCAGCAGTGAAAACATCCAGTACTTC
CASSENIQYF
>-|-|TRBV1|TRBJ2-3
TGCACCAGCAGCCGATCCCCACTAGCGGGGGGCACAGATACGCAGTATTTT
CTSSRSPLAGGTDTQYF
>once|-|TRBV5-1|TRBJ1-4
TGCGCCAGCAGCTTGGAGGCAGGGAGGCAGGCTCCGAATGAAAAACTGTTTTTT
CASSLEAGRQAPNEKLFF
>-|-|TRBV28|TRBJ2-7
TGTGCCAGCAGTTCGGACAGTCCCTACGAGCAGTACTTC
CASSSDSPYEQYF
>-|TRBD2|TRBV28|TRBJ2-7
TGTGCCAGCAGTTCCCAGAGTAGCGGGCACCACGAGCAGTACTTC
CASSSQSSGHHEQYF
>-|-|TRBV9|TRBJ1-1
TGTGCCAGCAGCGTAGGAGGAGGACTGAACACTGAAGCTTTCTTT
CASSVGGGLNTEAFF
>-|-|TRBV2|TRBJ2-2
TGTGCCAGCAGACCTCAGGGTAACGGGGAGCTGTTTTTT
CASRPQGNGELFF
>-|-|TRBV30|TRBJ1-5
TGTGCCTGGAGTGTAGGAGGGAACGGCAATCAGCCCCAGCATTTT
CAWSVGGNGNQPQHF
>-|TRBD1|TRBV28|TRBJ2-7
TGTGCCAGCAACTCCGGAGGACAGGGGGCATACGAGCAGTACTTC
CASNSGGQGAYEQYF
>few|TRBD2|TRBV28|TRBJ2-1
TGTGCCAGCAGTCGTCTAGCGGGGGCCCCTCGTCAGTTCTTC
CASSRLAGAPRQFF
>-|TRBD2|TRBV11-2|TRBJ2-7
TGTGCCAGCAGCTGGACTAGCACGGGGGACGAGCAGTACTTC
CASSWTSTGDEQYF
>-|TRBD2|TRBV5-1|TRBJ2-1
TGCGCCAGCAGCTTGCGACTAGCGGGGTCTGAGCAGTTCTTC
CASSLRLAGSEQFF
>-|TRBD1|TRBV7-9|TRBJ1-2
TGTGCCAGCAGCCACCAAAACCAACAGGGGGCAAGAGGCTACACCTTC
CASSHQNQQGARGYTF
>-|TRBD1|TRBV5-1|TRBJ1-1
TGCGCCAGCAGCCCCGAGACAGGGGAAGCTTTCTTT
CASSPETGEAFF
>-|-|TRBV28|TRBJ1-2
TGTGCCAGCAGCAATACTCAGGGAATGGGCTATGGCTACACCTTC
CASSNTQGMGYGYTF
>-|TRBD1|TRBV19|TRBJ1-5
TGTGCCAGTAGTATAGAAGGGACAGGGTTCGGTCAGCCCCAGCATTTT
CASSIEGTGFGQPQHF
>-|-|TRBV15|TRBJ2-7
TGTGCCACCAGCAGAGATCAGGACTCTACCTACGAGCAGTACTTC
CATSRDQDSTYEQYF
>-|TRBD2|TRBV2|TRBJ2-1
TGTGCCACAGCGGGACGCCCGCAGTTCTTC
CATAGRPQFF
>-|-|TRBV2|TRBJ2-3
TGTGCCAGCACTAAGGACTACGCAGATACGCAGTATTTT
CASTKDYADTQYF
>-|TRBD1|TRBV7-9|TRBJ2-7
TGTGCCAGCAGCTTAGTAACAGGGGAGATGGGCGAGCAGTACTTC
CASSLVTGEMGEQYF
>-|TRBD1|TRBV4-1|TRBJ2-2
TGCGCCAGCAGCCAAGGGGGACAGGGGGCTAACACCGGGGAGCTGTTTTTT
CASSQGGQGANTGELFF
>few|TRBD1|TRBV28|TRBJ1-2
TGTGCCAGCAGTTCAGGGGGCGGCTATGGCTACACCTTC
CASSSGGGYGYTF
>-|TRBD2|TRBV10-3|TRBJ2-1
TGTGCCATCAGTGAGGGACCCGGGACTAGCGGTCACAATGAGCAGTTCTTC
CAISEGPGTSGHNEQFF
>-|-|TRBV5-8|TRBJ2-7
TGTGCCAGCAGCTTGGGCGGATCTACCTACGAGCAGTACTTC
CASSLGGSTYEQYF
>-|TRBD1|TRBV7-6|TRBJ2-1
TGTGCCAGCAGCCCCGACAGGGGGCAAAATGAGCAGTTCTTC
CASSPDRGQNEQFF
>-|TRBD2|TRBV27|TRBJ2-3
TGTGCCAGCAGGCCCCTTAGCGGGAGTTGGACAGATACGCAGTATTTT
CASRPLSGSWTDTQYF
>-|-|TRBV18|TRBJ1-1
TGTGCCAGCTCACAATCGACCGGGACAAACACTGAAGCTTTCTTT
CASSQSTGTNTEAFF
>-|TRBD2|TRBV5-1|TRBJ2-3
TGCGCCAGCAGCTTGACTAGCGGGAGTACCCCAGATACGCAGTATTTT
CASSLTSGSTPDTQYF
>-|-|TRBV27|TRBJ2-1
TGTGCCAGCAGTCAAAGTTGGGCCGCGTTGCATGAGCAGTTCTTC
CASSQSWAALHEQFF
>-|-|TRBV7-9|TRBJ2-7
TGTGCCAGCAGCACAGCCTCAGGGTCCGGCGAGCAGTACTTC
CASSTASGSGEQYF
>-|-|TRBV5-6|TRBJ1-1
TGTGCCAGCAGCTTTTATTCGTCAGGGGCTCAGAACACTGAAGCTTTCTTT
CASSFYSSGAQNTEAFF
>-|TRBD1|TRBV4-2|TRBJ2-7
TGTGCCAGCAGCCAAACCGGGACAGGGGCCCTCGGGGACGAGCAGTACTTC
CASSQTGTGALGDEQYF
>-|-|TRBV10-3|TRBJ1-3
TGTGCCATCAGTGAGTCGGAGGGCAGGTCGAGCTCTGGAAACACCATATATTTT
CAISESEGRSSSGNTIYF
>-|-|TRBV7-3|TRBJ2-3
TGTGCCAGCAGCTTAACGGGCGTTAGCACAGATACGCAGTATTTT
CASSLTGVSTDTQYF
>few|-|TRBV10-3|TRBJ2-7
TGTGCCATCAGCCCCGGGGAGGCCCCCTACGAGCAGTACTTC
CAISPGEAPYEQYF
>-|-|TRBV28|TRBJ2-2
TGTGCCATCGGATCCGGGACGGAGGGGTTCGGGGAGCTGTTTTTT
CAIGSGTEGFGELFF